One TCR beta chain is described in this entry. Generated by immunoSEQ multiplex PCR, the TCRdb table keeps only in-frame clones and is missing some. Among 35,000 to 40,000 clones listed, approximately 90% were seen once. This sample was included in a study of graft-versus-host responses after intestinal transplantation. Investigators treated the graft tissue so that it released intraepithelial and lamina propria lymphocytes. The CDR3 has 15 residues. Between the trimmed V and J ends, which lost 4 bases and 0 bases, there was a span of 13 bases. Germline CDR1 SGHVS, CDR2 FQNEAQ. The chain employs TRBV7-8 and TRBJ2-7, with D perhaps matching TRBD2 (6 bases). The sample in question was ileum tissue, obtained 200 to 210 days after intestinal transplant. The sequence derives from a human patient who received an intestinal transplant, so some T cells may come from the graft donor. The CDR3 spells CASSYLALSSYEQYF. The CDR3 bases are TGTGCCAGCAGCTACCTAGCGTTAAGCTCCTACGAGCAGTACTTC.